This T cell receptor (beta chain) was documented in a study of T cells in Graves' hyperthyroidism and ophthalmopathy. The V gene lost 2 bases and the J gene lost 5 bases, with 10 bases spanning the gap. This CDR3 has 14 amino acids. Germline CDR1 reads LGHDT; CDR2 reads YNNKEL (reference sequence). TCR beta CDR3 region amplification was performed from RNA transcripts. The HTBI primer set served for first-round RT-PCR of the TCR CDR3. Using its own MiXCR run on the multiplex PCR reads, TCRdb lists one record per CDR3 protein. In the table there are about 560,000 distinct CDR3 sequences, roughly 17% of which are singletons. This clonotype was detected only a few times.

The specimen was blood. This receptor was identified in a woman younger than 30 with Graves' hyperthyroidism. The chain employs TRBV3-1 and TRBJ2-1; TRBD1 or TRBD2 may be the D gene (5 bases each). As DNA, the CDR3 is TGTGCCAGCAGCCAACGGGGCCGAAACAATGAGCAGTTCTTC. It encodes CASSQRGRNNEQFF.